This T cell receptor (beta chain) was profiled in a study of cytomegalovirus exposure and HLA in healthy donors. Whole-study results and caveats: TCR association rates varied by HLA locus in a later analysis, with DRB1 highest and HLA-C lowest.

V dropped 4 bases and J dropped 8 bases, with 18 bases sitting between them. CDR3 length: 14 amino acids. Looked up from germline, CDR1 is SGDLS and CDR2 is YYNGEE. Both 60 Vbeta primers and 13 Jbeta primers went into the PCR. Clones were sequenced by immunoSEQ multiplex PCR, and TCRdb holds only the in-frame ones, with some missing. The data show about 140,000 clones, just under 85% seen once. Points on this clone: Its antigen remains unidentified.

Participants comprised healthy donors of bone marrow. This receptor was obtained from a woman aged 55-69 years in good health and CMV-seropositive. This sequence joins TRBV9 and TRBJ1-2, with D possibly matching TRBD1 (6 bases). The specimen was PBMCs. CDR3 protein: CASSITGLGSGYTF. The CDR3 nucleotides read TGTGCCAGCAGCATCACAGGGCTGGGAAGCGGCTACACCTTC.